These 32 T cell receptor beta chains came from one sample sequenced in a study of T cell clonality in common variable immunodeficiency. TCRdb's copy holds only in-frame clones and misses some; the assay was immunoSEQ multiplex PCR. The table lists around 29,000 clones, with no singletons. Material: peripheral blood mononuclear cells. The receptors were gathered from a person aged 18 to 75 in good health.

This clone was recorded many times. The read gets to within 3 residues of the CDR3 end, and the germline J gene fills in the rest. The chain is built from TRBV7-3 and TRBJ2-3; D may be TRBD1 (5 bases). CDR1 and CDR2 (germline): SGHTA, FQGTGA. V was clipped by 5 bases and J by 4 bases, with 16 bases between them. There are 15 residues in the CDR3. CDR3 DNA (partial): TGTGCCAGCAGCCCCGAGCAGGGCAGGTCAGATACG. Amino acids: CASSPEQGRSDT. The full CDR3 protein is CASSPEQGRSDTQYF.

Note on this clone: The read halts 3 residues ahead of the CDR3 end, with the missing end drawn from the germline J gene. The genes are TRBV19 and TRBJ1-4, with a tentative D call TRBD1 (6 bases). The CDR3 contains 17 residues. Trimming left V 0 bases short and J 0 bases short, with 11 bases between. The germline V gene has CDR1 LNHDA and CDR2 SQIVND (reference sequence). CDR3 DNA (partial): TGTGCCAGTAGTATAGAACAGGGAAAAGCAACTAATGAAAAA. Its protein is CASSIEQGKATNEK. In full, the CDR3 is CASSIEQGKATNEKLFF.

This clone was seen ten or more times. The read falls 3 residues short of the CDR3 end, and the missing part is taken from the germline J gene. The genes are TRBV18 and TRBJ2-2; TRBD1 matches 7 bases. V was clipped by 2 bases and J by 1 base; unmatched bases: 13. CDR1 is KGHSH and CDR2 is LQKENI in the germline V gene. CDR3 length equals 19 residues. The CDR3 loop is CASSPSPDRAFLNTGELFF. The part of the CDR3 DNA that was read is TGTGCCAGCTCACCATCCCCAGACAGGGCTTTTTTGAACACCGGGGAG.

At least ten counts were recorded for this clone. The missing CDR3 end, 3 residues past where the read stops, is filled in from the germline J gene. J is TRBJ1-2 and V is TRBV7-2; 8 bases are shared with TRBD1. J gave up 7 bases and V 0 bases, and 7 bases lay outside the gene matches. The CDR3 sequence is 15 residues long. Germline-derived CDR1 and CDR2 are SGHTA and FQGNSA. The CDR3 DNA, read in part, is TGTGCCAGCAGCTTAGCGCAGGGGGCGCGGGGTGGC. Translating gives CASSLAQGARGG. The CDR3 in its entirety is CASSLAQGARGGYTF. Full variable domain (remainder filled in from reference TRBV7-2 and TRBJ1-2): GAGVSQSPSNKVTEKGKDVELRCDPISGHTALYWYRQSLGQGLEFLIYFQGNSAPDKSGLPSDRFSAERTGGSVSTLTIQRTQQEDSAVYLCASSLAQGARGGYTFGSGTRLTVV.

Points on this clone: The CDR3 is cut off 3 residues early in the read; its end comes from the germline J gene. The chain recombines TRBV2 with TRBJ1-6, with D perhaps matching TRBD1 (5 bases). There are 15 residues in the CDR3. Trimming stripped 8 bases from V and 5 bases from J, with 16 bases between. Germline values: CDR1 SNHLY, CDR2 FYNNEI. The CDR3 bases that were read are TGTGCCAGCGGCGTCCACAGGCAAAATAATTCACCC. The encoded protein is CASGVHRQNNSP. The whole CDR3 sequence reads CASGVHRQNNSPLHF.

Relative to its sample, this clone is medium-sized. The sequenced part of the CDR3 DNA is TGCAGTGCTAGGAAGGGGGCTAGCACAGATACG. This translates into CSARKGASTDT. The whole CDR3 reads CSARKGASTDTQYF. The V and J genes are TRBV20-1 and TRBJ2-3; TRBD1 aligns across 7 bases. The CDR3 end lies 3 residues beyond the end of the read and is filled in from the germline J gene. CDR3 length: 14 residues. Looked up from germline, CDR1 is DFQATT and CDR2 is SNEGSKA (reference sequence). The ends lost 3 bases at V and 0 bases at J; junction bases unmatched: 3.

In this sample, this clone turned up many times. The CDR3 end is not reached by the read, which stops 3 residues before it; the germline J gene fills it in. The chain uses TRBV18 and TRBJ2-1, with TRBD1 matching over 7 bases. Germline CDR1 KGHSH, CDR2 LQKENI. V gave up 3 bases and J gave up 6 bases; unmatched junction bases: 8. The CDR3 runs 15 residues. Partial CDR3 DNA: TGTGCCAGCTCACCCCCGGGGAGACAGGGCAATGAG. It encodes CASSPPGRQGNE. The CDR3, in full, reads CASSPPGRQGNEQFF.

This clone was seen repeatedly, ten times or more. The read gets to within 3 residues of the CDR3 end, and the germline J gene fills in the rest. The chain joins TRBV20-1 to TRBJ2-3, with 11 bases aligning to TRBD1. Germline V gene lookup returns CDR1 DFQATT and CDR2 SNEGSKA (reference sequence). The CDR3 is made up of 15 amino acids. V lost 3 bases, J lost 4 bases, and 6 bases stayed unmatched. The DNA read from the CDR3 is TGCAGTGCTAGCGCTCCGGGACAGGGGGCAGATACG. It encodes CSASAPGQGADT. The whole CDR3 is CSASAPGQGADTQYF.

This clone came up many times. The sequenced fragment ends 3 residues before the CDR3 boundary, so the rest is inferred from the germline J gene. The V gene is TRBV5-1, the J gene TRBJ2-5, with 9 nucleotides matching TRBD1. This CDR3 contains 15 residues. Germline CDR1 SGHRS, CDR2 YFSETQ. The J segment lost 2 bases and the V segment lost 6 bases, leaving 8 bases of the junction unmatched. This CDR3 is CASTAIGTGQETQYF. CDR3 bases read: TGCGCCAGCACCGCAATCGGGACAGGGCAAGAGACC.

This clone was detected many times. The DNA read from the CDR3 is TGCAGCGCCGAAACCGGTTTGGCAGATACG. Protein: CSAETGLADT. In full, the CDR3 reads CSAETGLADTQYF. V and J are TRBV29-1 and TRBJ2-3, with no clear D. The read ends 3 residues shy of where the CDR3 ends; the end is completed using the germline J gene. This CDR3 is 13 amino acids long. V lost 7 bases, J lost 4 bases, and 15 bases lay in between. Looked up from germline, CDR1 is SQVTM and CDR2 is ANQGSEA.

Many counts were recorded for this clone. The CDR3 bases that were read are TGTGCCAGCAGTGAACCCCAGACAGGGGGTGGTACCGGGGAG. This codes for CASSEPQTGGGTGE. The CDR3 in its entirety is CASSEPQTGGGTGELFF. The chain employs TRBV6-1 and TRBJ2-2; 9 bases are a match to TRBD1. The missing CDR3 end, 3 residues past where the read stops, is filled in from the germline J gene. The germline CDR1 and CDR2 sequences are MNHNS and SASEGT. V shed 2 bases and J 5 bases; nucleotides not matched to a gene: 9. This CDR3 comprises 17 residues.

This clone was seen more than once but under ten times. The read ends 3 residues shy of where the CDR3 ends; the end is completed using the germline J gene. V is TRBV7-6 and J is TRBJ1-5; D is possibly TRBD1 (5 bases). Trimming pared 4 bases from V and 5 bases from J, leaving 9 bases between. Germline CDR1 reads SGHVS; CDR2 reads FNYEAQ. This CDR3 has 13 amino acids. Partial CDR3 DNA: TGTGCCAGCAGCTCAGGGATGTATCAGCCC. Translated, it gives CASSSGMYQP. The full-length CDR3 reads as CASSSGMYQPQHF.

The sample holds many counts of this clone. The read is 3 residues too short to cover the CDR3 end, so that end is filled in from the germline J gene. V usage is TRBV11-2 and J usage is TRBJ1-2, with D hard to call. This CDR3 region has 13 residues. Germline V gene sequence: CDR1 SGHAT, CDR2 FQNNGV. This CDR3 is CASSFPMEAGYTF. The part of the CDR3 DNA that was read is TGTGCCAGCAGTTTCCCAATGGAAGCGGGC.

This clone was observed at least ten times. The CDR3 is cut off 3 residues early in the read; its end comes from the germline J gene. The chain is built from TRBV6-1 and TRBJ2-5; TRBD1 matches at 7 bases. The length of the CDR3 is 16 residues. Germline V gene data show CDR1 as MNHNS and CDR2 as SASEGT. Trimming at V came to 3 bases and at J to 4 bases, leaving 11 bases not matched to a gene. The CDR3 is CASSEGRQGVGETQYF. The covered CDR3 bases are TGTGCCAGCAGTGAGGGAAGGCAGGGGGTGGGAGAGACC.

This clone has just a few counts. The read terminates 3 residues before the CDR3 end, so the remaining end is supplied by the germline J gene. The chain recombines TRBV19 with TRBJ1-5; tentative D call: TRBD1 (5 bases). The CDR3 length is 13 residues. The germline V and J ends were trimmed by 0 bases and 5 bases, with 5 bases remaining between them. CDR1 is LNHDA and CDR2 is SQIVND in the germline V gene (reference sequence). Partial CDR3 DNA: TGTGCCAGTAGTATAGACAGGGATCAGCCC. This codes for CASSIDRDQP. The complete CDR3 sequence is CASSIDRDQPQHF.

In its sample, this clone was seen many times. The CDR3 end lies 3 residues beyond the end of the read and is filled in from the germline J gene. The chain has TRBV7-8 and TRBJ1-2; D not resolved. This CDR3 contains 13 residues. Germline assignment: CDR1 SGHVS and CDR2 FQNEAQ. The V end was cut by 1 base, the J end by 4 bases, with 7 bases between. CDR3 protein: CASSLDTSYGYTF. The part of the CDR3 DNA that was read is TGTGCCAGCAGCTTAGACACCTCCTATGGC.

There are many counts of this clone. From the germline J gene comes the end of the CDR3, since the read stops 3 residues before it. The gene calls are TRBV13 and TRBJ2-3, with 11 positions matching TRBD1. Looked up from germline, CDR1 is PRHDT and CDR2 is FYEKMQ (reference sequence). Trimming at V came to 2 bases and at J to 2 bases, leaving 3 bases not matched to a gene. The length of the CDR3 is 16 residues. CDR3 amino acids: CASSLWTGGVTDTQYF. Partial CDR3 DNA: TGTGCCAGCAGCTTATGGACAGGGGGCGTCACAGATACG.

This clone was seen many times. The missing CDR3 end, 3 residues past where the read stops, is filled in from the germline J gene. J is TRBJ2-1 and V is TRBV20-1; possibly TRBD2 for D (5 bases). This CDR3 spans 12 amino acids. CDR1 is DFQATT, CDR2 SNEGSKA, per germline (reference sequence). Trimming shortened V by 5 bases and J by 9 bases, and 14 bases separated the two germline ends. This CDR3 reads CSAPEDLSEQFF. CDR3 DNA (partial): TGCAGTGCTCCGGAGGACTTGTCTGAG.

In this sample, this clone turned up many times. Read data end 3 residues before the CDR3 end; the end is taken from the germline J gene. The gene calls are TRBV5-1 and TRBJ2-5; D is ambiguous. The CDR3 has 14 residues. Germline V gives CDR1 SGHRS, CDR2 YFSETQ. V gave up 1 base and J gave up 5 bases, with 12 bases separating them. The DNA read from the CDR3 is TGCGCCAGCAGCTTGTTTTCTAGTCGTGAGACC. It encodes CASSLFSSRET. The CDR3, in full, reads CASSLFSSRETQYF.

This clone has a count of ten or more. The read ends 3 residues shy of where the CDR3 ends; the end is completed using the germline J gene. The gene calls are TRBV19 and TRBJ1-2; TRBD1 aligns across 7 bases. V lost 8 bases and J lost 6; bases outside the gene matches: 12. Germline V CDR1 and CDR2: LNHDA, SQIVND (reference sequence). This CDR3 is built from 14 residues. CDR3 DNA, as far as it was read: TGTGCCAGTGGGACCGCGGGGACAGTCGATGGC. Amino acid sequence: CASGTAGTVDG. Given in full, the CDR3 is CASGTAGTVDGYTF.

This clone was recorded a few times. Coverage ceases 3 residues before the CDR3 finishes, and the germline J gene fills in the end. The V call is TRBV18, the J call TRBJ2-3, with 7 positions matching TRBD1. The V gene's germline CDR1 is KGHSH and CDR2 LQKENI. The CDR3 spans 13 residues. Partial CDR3 DNA: TGTGCCAGCTCGACGAGCCCGGACAGGCCG. Its translation is CASSTSPDRP. In full, the CDR3 is CASSTSPDRPQYF.

Many counts were recorded for this clone. The read terminates 3 residues ahead of where the CDR3 ends, so the germline J gene completes it. The chain combines TRBV4-1 with TRBJ1-2; D is perhaps TRBD1 (5 bases). This CDR3 has 15 amino acids. Germline V lookup: CDR1 MGHRA, CDR2 YSYEKL. The germline V and J ends were trimmed by 3 bases and 5 bases, with 16 bases remaining between them. The covered CDR3 bases are TGCGCCAGCAGCCAGAAGAAAGGGGAGAGTTATGGC. As protein: CASSQKKGESYG. The complete CDR3 sequence is CASSQKKGESYGYTF.

This clone was observed at least ten times. CDR3 sequence reads: CSASRQSTDTQYF. The covered CDR3 bases are TGCAGTGCTAGCAGACAGAGCACAGATACG. The chain has TRBV20-1 and TRBJ2-3, with D perhaps TRBD1 (5 bases). The DNA ends 3 residues before the CDR3 does, and the rest of the CDR3 is filled in from the germline J gene. From germline, CDR1 is DFQATT and CDR2 SNEGSKA (reference sequence). The V end lost 3 bases, the J end lost 0 bases, and 7 bases lay between the germline ends. This CDR3 is 13 amino acids long.

This clone has more than one count but fewer than ten. The read terminates 3 residues before the CDR3 end, so the remaining end is supplied by the germline J gene. The chain employs TRBV6-1 and TRBJ2-2; 7 positions match TRBD2. The germline gives CDR1 MNHNS, CDR2 SASEGT. V dropped 0 bases and J dropped 4; count of bases not matched to a gene: 8. The CDR3 is 17 residues long. The CDR3 spells CASSEARGAGVTGELFF. The DNA read from the CDR3 is TGTGCCAGCAGTGAAGCGCGCGGGGCGGGGGTCACCGGGGAG.

This clone was observed many times. The observed sequence ends 3 residues before the CDR3 terminus, with the missing tail filled in from the germline J gene. The rearrangement joins TRBV10-1 to TRBJ2-1; 8 nucleotides match TRBD2. The CDR3 consists of 13 residues. The junction had 4 bases not matched to a gene; V was cut back by 9 bases and J by 3 bases. The germline V gene has CDR1 WNHNN and CDR2 SYGVQD (reference sequence). CDR3 residues: CARQLADYNEQFF. The CDR3 bases that were read are TGCGCCAGACAACTAGCGGACTACAATGAG.

This clone was detected ten times or more. The CDR3 end falls 3 residues outside the read, so it is completed with the germline J gene. The V gene is TRBV2, the J gene TRBJ2-7, with 8 bases fitting TRBD1. After removal of 4 bases from V and 2 bases from J, the junction contained 16 bases not matched to a gene. The germline gives CDR1 SNHLY, CDR2 FYNNEI. The CDR3 sequence is 18 residues long. CDR3 bases read: TGTGCCAGCAGTGGAGGACAGGGACCCAAACTCCGAACCTACGAG. Its translation: CASSGGQGPKLRTYE. The CDR3, in full, reads CASSGGQGPKLRTYEQYF.

A word on this clone: The read terminates 3 residues ahead of where the CDR3 ends, so the germline J gene completes it. The chain recombines TRBV18 with TRBJ1-3; D perhaps matches TRBD1 (5 bases). The ends were cut back, 4 bases at V and 0 bases at J, with 13 bases in the middle. Germline V gene data show CDR1 as KGHSH and CDR2 as LQKENI. This CDR3 is 16 amino acids long. The sequenced part of the CDR3 DNA is TGTGCCAGCTCACTGGGACTGCCGAGCTCTGGAAACACC. Protein: CASSLGLPSSGNT. The full-length CDR3 reads as CASSLGLPSSGNTIYF. Full variable domain (remainder filled in from reference TRBV18 and TRBJ1-3): NAGVMQNPRHLVRRRGQEARLRCSPMKGHSHVYWYRQLPEEGLKFMVYLQKENIIDESGMPKERFSAEFPKEGPSILRIQQVVRGDSAAYFCASSLGLPSSGNTIYFGEGSWLTVV.

This clone came up a few times. The CDR3 end falls 3 residues outside the read, so it is completed with the germline J gene. J is TRBJ2-7 and V is TRBV7-8; TRBD2 agrees at 7 bases. After removal of 6 bases from V and 2 bases from J, the junction contained 7 bases not matched to a gene. The germline V gene encodes CDR1 SGHVS and CDR2 FQNEAQ. The CDR3 has 14 residues. The sequenced part of the CDR3 DNA is TGTGCCAGCAGACTTAGACGGGGGGCCTACGAG. Amino acid sequence: CASRLRRGAYE. The complete CDR3 sequence is CASRLRRGAYEQYF.

This clone has a count of ten or more. The read ends 3 residues early relative to the CDR3; the germline J gene fills the gap. This chain uses TRBV20-1 with TRBJ1-2; TRBD1 agrees at 7 bases. This CDR3 region has 11 residues. CDR1 is DFQATT, CDR2 SNEGSKA, per germline (reference sequence). CDR3 sequence reads: CSERQGYGYTF. The DNA read from the CDR3 is TGCAGCGAGAGACAGGGCTATGGC.

Comments on this clone: The read gets to within 3 residues of the CDR3 end, and the germline J gene fills in the rest. This chain connects TRBV2 to TRBJ2-2; the match to TRBD1 covers 8 bases. Per the germline V gene, CDR1 is SNHLY and CDR2 is FYNNEI. Trimming cost V 4 bases and J 3 bases; bases outside gene matches: 7. The CDR3 has 16 amino acids. The CDR3 bases that were read are TGTGCCAGCAGTGGGCAGGACAGGGTGGACACCGGGGAG. Its protein product is CASSGQDRVDTGE. The CDR3, in full, reads CASSGQDRVDTGELFF.

At least ten counts were recorded for this clone. The read is 3 residues too short to cover the CDR3 end, so that end is filled in from the germline J gene. The sample has other DNA sequences that encode this CDR3 too. The chain couples TRBV5-1 to TRBJ1-3; D is possibly TRBD1 (5 bases). Trimming took 6 bases from V and 0 from J, leaving 10 bases between them. Per germline, CDR1 SGHRS and CDR2 YFSETQ. The CDR3 sequence is 14 residues long. CDR3 bases read: TGCGCCAGCAAAGACAGCATCTCTGGAAACACC. Translation gives CASKDSISGNT. The CDR3 as a whole reads CASKDSISGNTIYF.

This clone was found a few times. The read terminates 3 residues ahead of where the CDR3 ends, so the germline J gene completes it. This specimen includes other DNA sequences encoding the same CDR3. The V gene is TRBV11-3, the J gene TRBJ2-5; D might be TRBD1 (6 bases). V lost 0 bases and J lost 4, with 6 bases in between. The CDR3 sequence is 13 residues long. Germline values: CDR1 SGHNT, CDR2 YENEEA. CDR3 DNA (partial): TGTGCCAGCAGCTTAGACAGGGGAGAGACC. It specifies CASSLDRGET. In full, the CDR3 reads CASSLDRGETQYF.